One and the same sample provided the 22 T cell receptor beta chains below, sequenced in a study of Tregs in tolerant kidney transplant recipients. The repertoire was sequenced with immunoSEQ multiplex PCR; TCRdb's copy has only in-frame clones and lacks some. The table lists about 240,000 clones, about four fifths of them singletons, with about 0.68% in the top ten. The specimen sequenced was CD4+ T cells from blood. The receptor source for this set is a human donor in good health.

The chain recombines TRBV6-1 with TRBJ2-2, with 9 bases matching TRBD1. Germline V gene data show CDR1 as MNHNS and CDR2 as SASEGT. The J segment lost 6 bases and the V segment lost 6 bases, leaving 5 bases of the junction unmatched. CDR3 size: 14 residues. CDR3 sequence (DNA): TGTGCCAGCAGACAGGGGGCGGTTCCCGGGGAGCTGTTTTTT. Translating it yields CASRQGAVPGELFF.

In DNA, the CDR3 is TGTGCCAGCAGCCAAGGGACCCGGACAGGGTCCTACAATGAGCAGTTCTTC. This translates into CASSQGTRTGSYNEQFF. The J gene is TRBJ2-1, the V gene TRBV14, with 8 bases identical to TRBD1. J gave up 1 base and V 1 base, and 6 bases lay outside the gene matches. Germline V gene lookup returns CDR1 SGHDN and CDR2 FVKESK. This CDR3 is built from 17 residues.

The chain couples TRBV19 to TRBJ1-5; the match to TRBD1 covers 7 bases. CDR1 LNHDA and CDR2 SQIVND come from the germline V gene (reference sequence). V trimming: 6 bases; J trimming: 0 bases; junction bases outside the gene matches: 2. The CDR3 is 14 residues long. Here the CDR3 reads CASSDRDSNQPQHF. The CDR3 nucleotides read TGTGCCAGTAGCGACAGGGATAGCAATCAGCCCCAGCATTTT.

The J gene is TRBJ2-7, the V gene TRBV7-6; the D gene could be TRBD1 or TRBD2 (6 bases each). V lost 3 bases and J lost 4, with 10 bases in between. The CDR3 runs to 13 residues. The V gene's germline CDR1 is SGHVS and CDR2 FNYEAQ. Here the CDR3 reads CASSLGGLYEQYF. Written as DNA, the CDR3 is TGTGCCAGCAGCTTGGGGGGCCTTTACGAGCAGTACTTC.

As regards this clone: The same CDR3 is also encoded by other DNA sequences in this sample. This chain connects TRBV6-1 to TRBJ1-2, with unresolved D. Trimming left V 2 bases short and J 3 bases short, with 10 bases between. This CDR3 is 14 amino acids long. Germline V CDR1 and CDR2: MNHNS, SASEGT. The CDR3 nucleotides read TGTGCCAGCAGTGAACCCGCCGGGGACTATGGCTACACCTTC. It translates to CASSEPAGDYGYTF.

The chain has TRBV30 and TRBJ2-2, with D maybe TRBD1 (5 bases). This CDR3 has 14 residues. Looked up from germline, CDR1 is GTSNPN and CDR2 is SVGIG (reference sequence). Trimming cost V 1 base and J 5 bases, with 11 bases left between them. DNA of the CDR3: TGTGCCTGGAGTGAAAAAAGACAGACCGGGGAGCTGTTTTTT. Its translation is CAWSEKRQTGELFF.

The chain combines TRBV5-4 with TRBJ2-1, with 12 positions matching TRBD1. V lost 0 bases and J lost 6; bases outside the gene matches: 4. Germline values: CDR1 SGHNT, CDR2 YYREEE (reference sequence). There are 16 residues in the CDR3. The CDR3 region has the DNA TGTGCCAGCAGCTTGGGGGGACAGGGGGCTTTCAATGAGCAGTTCTTC. Its protein is CASSLGGQGAFNEQFF. Together with reference TRBV5-4 and TRBJ2-1, the CDR3 gives the full variable domain: ETGVTQSPTHLIKTRGQQVTLRCSSQSGHNTVSWYQQALGQGPQFIFQYYREEENGRGNFPPRFSGLQFPNYSSELNVNALELDDSALYLCASSLGGQGAFNEQFFGPGTRLTVL.

With regard to this clone: The sample holds other DNA sequences that translate to the same CDR3. The CDR3 loop reads CASSPRTMNTEAFF. The CDR3 nucleotides are TGTGCCAGCAGCCCCAGGACTATGAACACTGAAGCTTTCTTT. The chain recombines TRBV7-6 with TRBJ1-1; D unresolved. Germline loops: CDR1 SGHVS, CDR2 FNYEAQ. CDR3 length: 14 amino acids. Trimming removed 5 bases from V and 0 bases from J, with 10 bases in between.

V usage is TRBV27 and J usage is TRBJ1-2, with D perhaps TRBD1 (5 bases). There are 17 residues in the CDR3. The germline gives CDR1 MNHEY, CDR2 SMNVEV (reference sequence). The V end lost 0 bases, the J end lost 0 bases, and 14 bases lay between the germline ends. The chain's CDR3 is CASSLSFQGAPNYGYTF. The DNA of the CDR3 is TGTGCCAGCAGTTTATCATTCCAGGGCGCTCCTAACTATGGCTACACCTTC.

This chain links TRBV7-3 with TRBJ1-6; D uncertain. CDR1 and CDR2 from the germline V gene are SGHTA and FQGTGA. Deletions cut 0 bases from V and 10 bases from J, with 10 bases between. The CDR3 spans 14 residues. CDR3: CASSLTPAQSPLHF. DNA for the CDR3: TGTGCCAGCAGCTTAACCCCCGCTCAATCACCCCTCCACTTT.

This clone was counted only a few times. The V call is TRBV6-5, the J call TRBJ1-2; D not resolved. The germline V gene encodes CDR1 MNHEY and CDR2 SVGAGI. The CDR3 runs to 13 residues. Trimming cost V 6 bases and J 4 bases, with 12 bases left between them. This CDR3 reads CASSEAPAYGYTF. CDR3 DNA: TGTGCCAGCAGCGAGGCCCCTGCCTATGGCTACACCTTC.

This chain joins TRBV2 and TRBJ2-3, with unresolved D. The CDR3 is made up of 15 amino acids. Germline-derived CDR1 and CDR2 are SNHLY and FYNNEI. Trimming took 0 bases from V and 2 from J, leaving 9 bases between them. Here the CDR3 DNA reads TGTGCCAGCAGTGAAGCGCTCTGGTACACAGATACGCAGTATTTT. It is translated as CASSEALWYTDTQYF.

The V and J genes are TRBV5-4 and TRBJ2-3; D unclear. The CDR3 is made up of 15 amino acids. The V gene lost 0 bases and the J gene lost 6 bases, with 14 bases spanning the gap. Germline loops: CDR1 SGHNT, CDR2 YYREEE (reference sequence). CDR3 DNA: TGTGCCAGCAGCTTGGGACACCTAGTCCCCGATACGCAGTATTTT. The encoded protein is CASSLGHLVPDTQYF.

The CDR3 nucleotides are TGTGCCAGTAAGGACAGGAGTGGTATCACTGAAGCTTTCTTT. It yields the protein CASKDRSGITEAFF. This rearrangement joins TRBV19 to TRBJ1-1; 7 bases align to TRBD1. CDR1 and CDR2 (germline): LNHDA, SQIVND (reference sequence). V shed 7 bases and J 4 bases; nucleotides not matched to a gene: 9. CDR3 size: 14 residues.

V and J are TRBV29-1 and TRBJ2-7; D is possibly TRBD1 or TRBD2 (6 bases each). With 6 bases removed from V and 0 bases from J, the gap between germline ends came to 18 bases. The germline V gene has CDR1 SQVTM and CDR2 ANQGSEA. The CDR3 contains 15 residues. CDR3 sequence: CSVTWGALSSYEQYF. CDR3 DNA sequence: TGCAGCGTCACCTGGGGGGCCTTAAGCTCCTACGAGCAGTACTTC.

The V call is TRBV19, the J call TRBJ2-1; D not certain. The CDR3 runs 14 residues. The germline gives CDR1 LNHDA, CDR2 SQIVND (reference sequence). V was trimmed by 3 bases and J by 0 bases, leaving 6 bases between them. DNA for the CDR3: TGTGCCAGTAGTATTGGCAGCTCCTACAATGAGCAGTTCTTC. Translation: CASSIGSSYNEQFF.

The genes are TRBV5-4 and TRBJ2-1; TRBD1 or TRBD2 may be the D gene (6 bases each). The V and J ends lost 4 bases and 6 bases respectively, with 20 bases between them. The V gene's germline CDR1 is SGHNT and CDR2 YYREEE (reference sequence). This CDR3 comprises 16 residues. The CDR3 sequence: CASSPITGWDFNEQFF. For the CDR3, the DNA is TGTGCCAGCAGCCCCATAACAGGGTGGGACTTCAATGAGCAGTTCTTC.

Only a few counts were recorded for this clone. This chain joins TRBV2 and TRBJ1-1, with 9 bases that match TRBD1. Germline V gives CDR1 SNHLY, CDR2 FYNNEI. With V trimmed by 7 bases and J by 7 bases, 7 bases remained unmatched. CDR3 length: 13 amino acids. CDR3 amino acids: CASKKTGGVEAFF. Written as DNA, the CDR3 is TGTGCCAGCAAGAAGACAGGGGGTGTTGAAGCTTTCTTT. The variable domain in full, completed from reference TRBV2 and TRBJ1-1, reads EPEVTQTPSHQVTQMGQEVILRCVPISNHLYFYWYRQILGQKVEFLVSFYNNEISEKSEIFDDQFSVERPDGSNFTLKIRSTKLEDSAMYFCASKKTGGVEAFFGQGTRLTVV.

V and J are TRBV5-4 and TRBJ2-3, with D tentatively TRBD2 (6 bases). Trimming removed 4 bases from V and 5 bases from J, with 23 bases in between. This CDR3 contains 17 residues. Per the germline V gene, CDR1 is SGHNT and CDR2 is YYREEE (reference sequence). The CDR3 nucleotides read TGTGCCAGCAGCCGTACCGGGACGGGGGATTTTGGAGATACGCAGTATTTT. It codes for CASSRTGTGDFGDTQYF.

As regards this clone: One end of the junction fails to match germline, which may point to a read error. This chain links TRBV7-7 with TRBJ2-5; maybe TRBD2 (6 bases). CDR1 is SSHAT and CDR2 is FNYEAQ in the germline V gene (reference sequence). This CDR3 spans 13 amino acids. CDR3 region: CASSPISGETQYF. The DNA of the CDR3 is TGTGCTAGCAGCCCCATTAGCGGCGAGACCCAGTACTTC.

The J gene is TRBJ2-1, the V gene TRBV7-3; D gene ambiguous. Germline V gives CDR1 SGHTA, CDR2 FQGTGA. This CDR3 has 15 amino acids. V lost 3 bases and J lost 2, with 11 bases in between. The chain's CDR3 is CASSLKVGPYNEQFF. DNA of the CDR3: TGTGCCAGCAGCTTGAAAGTGGGCCCCTACAATGAGCAGTTCTTC.

This rearrangement joins TRBV5-5 to TRBJ2-7, with D perhaps TRBD1 or TRBD2 (6 bases each). The V end lost 4 bases, the J end lost 2 bases, and 19 bases lay between the germline ends. The CDR3 spans 16 residues. The V gene's germline CDR1 is SGHKS and CDR2 YYEKEE (reference sequence). CDR3 nucleotides: TGTGCCAGCAGCCTCTCAGGGAGTGGGGGGCCCTACGAGCAGTACTTC. Translated: CASSLSGSGGPYEQYF.